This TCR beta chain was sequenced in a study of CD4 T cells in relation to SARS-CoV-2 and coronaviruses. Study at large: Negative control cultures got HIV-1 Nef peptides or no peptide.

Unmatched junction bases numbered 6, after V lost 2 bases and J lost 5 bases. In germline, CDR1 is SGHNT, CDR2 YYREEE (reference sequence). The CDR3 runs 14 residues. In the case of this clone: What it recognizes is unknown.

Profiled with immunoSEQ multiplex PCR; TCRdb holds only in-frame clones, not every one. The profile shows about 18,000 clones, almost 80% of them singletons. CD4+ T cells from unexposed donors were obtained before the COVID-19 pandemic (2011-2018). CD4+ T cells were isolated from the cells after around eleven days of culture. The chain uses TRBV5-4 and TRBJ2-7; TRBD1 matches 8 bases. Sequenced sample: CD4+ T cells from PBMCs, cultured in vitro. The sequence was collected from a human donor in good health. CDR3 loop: CASSFPDRDNEQYF. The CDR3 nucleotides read TGTGCCAGCAGCTTCCCGGACAGGGACAACGAGCAGTACTTC. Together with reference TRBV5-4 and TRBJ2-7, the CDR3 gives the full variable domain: ETGVTQSPTHLIKTRGQQVTLRCSSQSGHNTVSWYQQALGQGPQFIFQYYREEENGRGNFPPRFSGLQFPNYSSELNVNALELDDSALYLCASSFPDRDNEQYFGPGTRLTVT.